This entry lists 5 T cell receptor beta chains sequenced from one sample in a study of T cell responses to AZD1222 COVID-19 vaccine. The method was immunoSEQ multiplex PCR; TCRdb's version includes in-frame clones alone and lacks a portion of them. This table holds about 76,000 clones, about 74% found once. The material was peripheral blood, obtained 28 days after the second dose of the MenACWY control vaccine. Source of these receptors: an adult who received the MenACWY meningococcal vaccine as a control.

J is TRBJ1-6 and V is TRBV6-5, with D maybe TRBD1 (5 bases). The germline V and J ends were trimmed by 6 bases and 8 bases, with 11 bases remaining between them. Germline V gene data show CDR1 as MNHEY and CDR2 as SVGAGI. The CDR3 extends over 13 amino acids. This CDR3 is CASSGTFDSPLHF. For the CDR3, the DNA is TGTGCCAGCAGCGGGACCTTTGATTCACCCCTCCACTTT.

The V call is TRBV7-9, the J call TRBJ1-1; D not resolved. CDR3 length: 14 amino acids. CDR1 is SEHNR, CDR2 FQNEAQ, per germline (reference sequence). V was shortened by 5 bases and J by 5 bases, with 15 bases between the two germline ends. The CDR3 sequence: CASSPQAVGTEAFF. CDR3 nucleotide sequence: TGTGCCAGCAGCCCTCAGGCGGTTGGAACTGAAGCTTTCTTT.

The chain couples TRBV7-9 to TRBJ2-2; TRBD2 is a possible D gene (6 bases). The V gene lost 5 bases and the J gene lost 6 bases, with 7 bases spanning the gap. The germline V gene encodes CDR1 SEHNR and CDR2 FQNEAQ (reference sequence). This CDR3 comprises 12 residues. The CDR3 reads CASSTGAGELFF. The CDR3 region has the DNA TGTGCCAGCAGCACGGGGGCCGGGGAGCTGTTTTTT.

The chain links TRBV19 to TRBJ1-4, with TRBD1 identical over 10 bases. V gave up 3 bases and J gave up 5 bases; unmatched junction bases: 6. CDR3 size: 16 residues. Germline assignment: CDR1 LNHDA and CDR2 SQIVND (reference sequence). The CDR3 nucleotides are TGTGCCAGTAGTATCCCTGAGGACAGGGGGAATGAAAAACTGTTTTTT. Amino acid sequence: CASSIPEDRGNEKLFF.

The gene calls are TRBV7-2 and TRBJ1-1; D call uncertain. V dropped 1 base and J dropped 3 bases, with 9 bases sitting between them. Germline lookup yields CDR1 SGHTA and CDR2 FQGNSA. This CDR3 is built from 14 residues. CDR3 residues: CASSLVIRDTEAFF. CDR3 in DNA: TGTGCCAGCAGCTTAGTAATCCGGGACACTGAAGCTTTCTTT. Looking up the rest from reference TRBV7-2 and TRBJ1-1 gives the full variable domain: GAGVSQSPSNKVTEKGKDVELRCDPISGHTALYWYRQSLGQGLEFLIYFQGNSAPDKSGLPSDRFSAERTGGSVSTLTIQRTQQEDSAVYLCASSLVIRDTEAFFGQGTRLTVV.